A single sample gave rise to the 16 T cell receptor beta chains below, sequenced in a study of cytomegalovirus exposure and HLA in healthy donors. Sequencing was performed with immunoSEQ multiplex PCR; in TCRdb, only in-frame clones are kept and a portion is missing. The sample contains about 88,000 clones, roughly 80% of which appear only once. The sample consisted of PBMCs. The receptors were sampled from a woman younger than 35 in good health and CMV-seropositive.

The genes are TRBV30 and TRBJ1-1; 9 bases align to TRBD1. V was pared by 5 bases and J by 2 bases, with 6 bases of the junction left unmatched. Germline loops: CDR1 GTSNPN, CDR2 SVGIG (reference sequence). The CDR3 contains 14 residues. This chain's CDR3 is CAWDRGYGNTEAFF. The CDR3, as DNA: TGTGCCTGGGACAGGGGGTATGGAAACACTGAAGCTTTCTTT.

The table lists this clone with a few counts. The V call is TRBV5-1, the J call TRBJ1-6, with 7 bases identical to TRBD1. The CDR3 has 15 residues. The V and J ends lost 4 bases and 10 bases, in that order; junction bases with no gene match: 11. Germline values: CDR1 SGHRS, CDR2 YFSETQ. CDR3 coding DNA: TGCGCCAGCAGCCAAGAACAGGGGAATAGCTCACCCCTCCACTTT. As protein: CASSQEQGNSSPLHF.

This chain uses TRBV7-2 with TRBJ1-4, with TRBD1 identical over 9 bases. V trimming: 3 bases; J trimming: 8 bases; junction bases outside the gene matches: 7. The CDR3 is made up of 15 amino acids. Per the germline V gene, CDR1 is SGHTA and CDR2 is FQGNSA. As DNA, the CDR3 is TGTGCCAGCAGCTTGAGGACAGGGGCGAGAGAAAAACTGTTTTTT. This translates into CASSLRTGAREKLFF.

The chain uses TRBV11-2 and TRBJ1-1; D is possibly TRBD1 (5 bases). Germline assignment: CDR1 SGHAT and CDR2 FQNNGV. This CDR3 comprises 15 residues. Trimming pared 1 base from V and 3 bases from J, leaving 12 bases between. The CDR3 DNA sequence: TGTGCCAGCAGCTTAGTTAGGGGAGGCGACACTGAAGCTTTCTTT. Translation: CASSLVRGGDTEAFF.

In this sample, this clone turned up a few times. This sequence joins TRBV6-5 and TRBJ1-1; D is unclear. V lost 7 bases, J lost 1 base, and 10 bases lay in between. Germline V CDR1 and CDR2: MNHEY, SVGAGI. The CDR3 runs to 13 residues. CDR3 sequence (DNA): TGTGCCAGCACGCGGGGAGGGAACACTGAAGCTTTCTTT. Translated, it gives CASTRGGNTEAFF.

The chain couples TRBV19 to TRBJ1-1; no reliable D call. The V gene's germline CDR1 is LNHDA and CDR2 SQIVND (reference sequence). The CDR3 totals 15 residues. V was pared by 6 bases and J by 1 base, with 15 bases between. The CDR3 DNA reads as TGTGCCAGTAGCCAGCCCGGCGGCGGGAACACTGAAGCTTTCTTT. Its translation: CASSQPGGGNTEAFF.

The chain links TRBV5-8 to TRBJ2-1; TRBD1 agrees at 10 bases. Trimming at V came to 3 bases and at J to 8 bases, leaving 5 bases not matched to a gene. Germline lookup yields CDR1 SGHTS and CDR2 YDEGEE. The CDR3 totals 14 residues. CDR3 nucleotide sequence: TGTGCCAGCAGCTCGGGACAGGGGTGGGATGAGCAGTTCTTC. It yields the protein CASSSGQGWDEQFF.

The chain uses TRBV4-2 and TRBJ2-1, with TRBD1 matching over 7 bases. V lost 0 bases to trimming and J lost 6 bases; unmatched junction nucleotides: 5. The CDR3 loop spans 15 amino acids. Germline V gene lookup returns CDR1 LGHNA and CDR2 YNFKEQ. In nucleotides, the CDR3 is TGTGCCAGCAGCCAAGATCTATACAGGGGCAATGAGCAGTTCTTC. Its translation is CASSQDLYRGNEQFF.

The V and J genes are TRBV6-5 and TRBJ1-2, with D perhaps TRBD1 (6 bases). V lost 3 bases and J 2 bases, leaving 7 bases between the germline ends. CDR3 size: 13 residues. Per the germline V gene, CDR1 is MNHEY and CDR2 is SVGAGI. The CDR3 nucleotides are TGTGCCAGCAGTTATCAGGGGAACTATGGCTACACCTTC. This translates into CASSYQGNYGYTF.

This chain links TRBV11-2 with TRBJ1-4, with 7 bases identical to TRBD1. V lost 0 bases to trimming and J lost 0 bases; unmatched junction nucleotides: 13. The CDR3 has 20 residues. Germline values: CDR1 SGHAT, CDR2 FQNNGV. This CDR3 is CASSLERWQGVQSTNEKLFF. The CDR3, as DNA: TGTGCCAGCAGCTTAGAAAGATGGCAGGGGGTTCAGTCAACTAATGAAAAACTGTTTTTT.

This chain joins TRBV5-1 and TRBJ1-4; D might be TRBD1 (6 bases). The CDR3 loop spans 14 amino acids. Per the germline V gene, CDR1 is SGHRS and CDR2 is YFSETQ. Trimming took 0 bases from V and 5 from J, leaving 8 bases between them. CDR3 nucleotide sequence: TGCGCCAGCAGCTTGGTGCAGGGGAATGAAAAACTGTTTTTT. As protein: CASSLVQGNEKLFF.

The chain uses TRBV6-5 and TRBJ1-3; D gene uncertain. The length of the CDR3 is 15 residues. Trimming took 2 bases from V and 0 from J, leaving 8 bases between them. Per the germline V gene, CDR1 is MNHEY and CDR2 is SVGAGI. CDR3 DNA sequence: TGTGCCAGCAGTTACGAGCGAGGCTCTGGAAACACCATATATTTT. This encodes CASSYERGSGNTIYF.

This chain links TRBV28 with TRBJ1-2; D remains unclear. This CDR3 is built from 12 residues. CDR1 MDHEN and CDR2 SYDVKM come from the germline V gene. V was trimmed by 2 bases and J by 7 bases, leaving 8 bases between them. CDR3 sequence (DNA): TGTGCCAGCAGTTTACAGACGGGTGGCTACACCTTC. It encodes CASSLQTGGYTF.

The chain carries TRBV7-2 and TRBJ2-6, with a possible D match to TRBD1 (5 bases). The CDR3 sequence is 16 residues long. V was shortened by 3 bases and J by 0 bases, with 9 bases between the two germline ends. From germline, CDR1 is SGHTA and CDR2 FQGNSA. The CDR3, as DNA: TGTGCCAGCAGCTTCCCGACAGTCTCTGGGGCCAACGTCCTGACTTTC. Encoded protein: CASSFPTVSGANVLTF.

The chain links TRBV28 to TRBJ1-1; D is possibly TRBD1 (6 bases). Germline assignment: CDR1 MDHEN and CDR2 SYDVKM. The length of the CDR3 is 15 residues. The germline V and J ends were trimmed by 6 bases and 1 base, with 15 bases remaining between them. For the CDR3, the DNA is TGTGCCAGCAGGAACCACGGGACACAGAACACTGAAGCTTTCTTT. Its protein product is CASRNHGTQNTEAFF.

The rearrangement links TRBV4-2 to TRBJ1-1, with TRBD1 matching over 8 bases. Germline CDR1 reads LGHNA; CDR2 reads YNFKEQ. V trimming: 3 bases; J trimming: 4 bases; junction bases outside the gene matches: 7. The CDR3 totals 15 residues. CDR3 nucleotides: TGTGCCAGCAGCCAGGATTACAGGGGGAGCACTGAAGCTTTCTTT. Its protein is CASSQDYRGSTEAFF.